One sample yielded the 24 T cell receptor beta chains listed below, sequenced in a study of early T cells in non-severe SARS-CoV-2 infection. In TCRdb, the 5' RACE reads were re-called with MiXCR into one record per CDR3 protein. The profile shows tens of thousands of distinct CDR3 sequences, about 19% of them singletons. Source: whole blood, taken at baseline. The receptors shown here come from an adult who was a healthcare worker with PCR-confirmed SARS-CoV-2 infection or an uninfected control (not recorded which).

The chain joins TRBV12-3 or TRBV12-4 to TRBJ1-2; TRBD1 matches at 7 bases. This CDR3 contains 12 residues. V was clipped by 5 bases and J by 5 bases; unmatched bases: 2. In nucleotides, the CDR3 is TGTGCCAGCAGTCCACAGGGGTATGGCTACACCTTC. This translates into CASSPQGYGYTF.

The V gene is TRBV6-6, the J gene TRBJ1-1, with D uncertain. Germline loops: CDR1 MNHNY, CDR2 SVGAGI (reference sequence). This CDR3 has 12 residues. Trimming removed 7 bases from V and 6 bases from J, with 12 bases in between. CDR3 sequence: CASTKTAAEAFF. The CDR3 region has the DNA TGTGCCAGCACCAAGACGGCCGCTGAAGCTTTCTTT.

J is TRBJ1-1 and V is TRBV11-2, with 8 nucleotides matching TRBD1. Trimming took 4 bases from V and 7 from J; bases not matched to a gene: 8. From germline, CDR1 is SGHAT and CDR2 FQNNGV. The CDR3 runs 14 residues. Here the CDR3 DNA reads TGTGCCAGCAGCTCAGGACAGGGCCACCATGAAGCTTTCTTT. This gives the protein CASSSGQGHHEAFF. Combining the CDR3 with reference TRBV11-2 and TRBJ1-1 gives the whole variable domain EAGVAQSPRYKIIEKRQSVAFWCNPISGHATLYWYQQILGQGPKLLIQFQNNGVVDDSQLPKDRFSAERLKGVDSTLKIQPAKLEDSAVYLCASSSGQGHHEAFFGQGTRLTVV.

The sample holds a few counts of this clonotype. The chain employs TRBV25-1 and TRBJ1-1; D unresolved. Germline V gene data show CDR1 as MGHDK and CDR2 as SYGVNS. This CDR3 is 14 amino acids long. V dropped 4 bases and J dropped 2 bases, with 11 bases sitting between them. The CDR3 nucleotides are TGTGCCAGCAGTGTGGGTCACCCCAACACTGAAGCTTTCTTT. Amino acids: CASSVGHPNTEAFF.

This chain links TRBV11-2 with TRBJ2-5, with D uncertain. This CDR3 region has 13 residues. CDR1 and CDR2 (germline): SGHAT, FQNNGV. V gave up 5 bases and J gave up 5 bases, with 12 bases separating them. CDR3 amino acids: CASSPPGVETQYF. For the CDR3, the DNA is TGTGCCAGCAGCCCTCCCGGTGTCGAGACCCAGTACTTC.

The chain joins TRBV5-1 to TRBJ2-5; 7 bases map to TRBD1. CDR1 and CDR2 (germline): SGHRS, YFSETQ. This CDR3 has 16 amino acids. V lost 0 bases, J lost 5 bases, and 10 bases stayed unmatched. The CDR3 here is CASSLGLSQGVETQYF. Here the CDR3 DNA reads TGCGCCAGCAGCTTGGGTCTCTCGCAGGGGGTGGAGACCCAGTACTTC.

V and J are TRBV18 and TRBJ2-1; perhaps D is TRBD1 or TRBD2 (5 bases each). The ends were cut back, 3 bases at V and 6 bases at J, with 9 bases in the middle. Germline CDR1 KGHSH, CDR2 LQKENI. The CDR3 is 13 amino acids. The CDR3, as DNA: TGTGCCAGCTCACCGGGGGAAACCAATGAGCAGTTCTTC. Translated, it gives CASSPGETNEQFF.

The chain joins TRBV9 to TRBJ2-3, with D maybe TRBD2 (6 bases). V was trimmed by 3 bases and J by 0 bases, leaving 11 bases between them. The CDR3 length is 15 residues. Germline CDR1 reads SGDLS; CDR2 reads YYNGEE. CDR3 bases: TGTGCCAGCAGCGCGCTAGCGACTAGCACAGATACGCAGTATTTT. Translated: CASSALATSTDTQYF.

This clonotype has a count of ten or more. The rearrangement joins TRBV6-2 or TRBV6-3 to TRBJ1-5; D may be TRBD1 (5 bases). The germline V and J ends were trimmed by 6 bases and 5 bases, with 11 bases remaining between them. CDR1 and CDR2 from the germline V gene are MNHEY and SVGEGT. The CDR3 loop spans 13 amino acids. Here the CDR3 reads CASRDGHYQPQHF. In nucleotides, the CDR3 is TGTGCCAGCAGGGACGGACACTATCAGCCCCAGCATTTT.

V and J are TRBV20-1 and TRBJ2-7; TRBD2 agrees at 11 bases. CDR1 and CDR2 (germline): DFQATT, SNEGSKA (reference sequence). The CDR3 is 13 residues long. Trimming cost V 5 bases and J 4 bases; bases outside gene matches: 4. CDR3 nucleotide sequence: TGCAGTGCTCCACTAGCGGGGGAGTACGAGCAGTACTTC. As protein: CSAPLAGEYEQYF.

The chain is built from TRBV13 and TRBJ1-6; D is uncertain. This CDR3 spans 14 amino acids. V was pared by 0 bases and J by 10 bases, with 10 bases between. Per germline, CDR1 PRHDT and CDR2 FYEKMQ (reference sequence). CDR3 nucleotide sequence: TGTGCCAGCAGCTTAGGTCCGGTACACTCACCCCTCCACTTT. Amino acids: CASSLGPVHSPLHF.

This clonotype came up a few times. The V gene is TRBV18, the J gene TRBJ1-6; possible D gene TRBD1, 5 bases. The CDR3 is 14 residues long. Germline V gives CDR1 KGHSH, CDR2 LQKENI. The V and J ends lost 5 bases and 7 bases respectively, with 12 bases between them. The CDR3, as DNA: TGTGCCAGCTCATCATCGAGGGGAAATTCACCCCTCCACTTT. Its translation is CASSSSRGNSPLHF. The full variable domain, with the rest looked up from reference TRBV18 and TRBJ1-6, is NAGVMQNPRHLVRRRGQEARLRCSPMKGHSHVYWYRQLPEEGLKFMVYLQKENIIDESGMPKERFSAEFPKEGPSILRIQQVVRGDSAAYFCASSSSRGNSPLHFGNGTRLTVT.

The table lists this clonotype with a few counts. The V gene is TRBV10-3, the J gene TRBJ2-5; 7 bases agree with TRBD2. The CDR3 consists of 17 residues. Germline-derived CDR1 and CDR2 are ENHRY and SYGVKD. Trimming removed 0 bases from V and 5 bases from J; junction bases left unmatched: 12. The CDR3 DNA is TGTGCCATCAGTGAGTCGTCTGGGCGGGGGAAGGTGGAGACCCAGTACTTC. It translates to CAISESSGRGKVETQYF.

V usage is TRBV4-2 and J usage is TRBJ2-3, with TRBD2 identical over 9 bases. V lost 0 bases to trimming and J lost 2 bases; unmatched junction nucleotides: 6. CDR3 length: 17 residues. From germline, CDR1 is LGHNA and CDR2 YNFKEQ. CDR3 residues: CASSQDGIAGDTDTQYF. In nucleotides, the CDR3 is TGTGCCAGCAGCCAAGATGGAATAGCGGGGGACACAGATACGCAGTATTTT.

This clonotype has at least ten counts. The J gene is TRBJ2-3, the V gene TRBV19; a possible D gene is TRBD1 (5 bases). CDR3 size: 14 residues. Germline lookup yields CDR1 LNHDA and CDR2 SQIVND (reference sequence). V lost 3 bases to trimming and J lost 6 bases, with 13 bases between them. The CDR3 protein is CASSMARESDTQYF. The CDR3 DNA is TGTGCCAGTAGTATGGCCAGGGAATCGGATACGCAGTATTTT.

The chain has TRBV5-1 and TRBJ1-2; TRBD1 might be the D (6 bases). Trimming pared 4 bases from V and 5 bases from J, leaving 18 bases between. In germline, CDR1 is SGHRS, CDR2 YFSETQ. The CDR3 runs to 15 residues. CDR3 protein: CASSRQGQKSYGYTF. CDR3 in DNA: TGCGCCAGCAGCCGCCAGGGACAAAAATCTTATGGCTACACCTTC.

On this clonotype itself: The CDR3 does not end in the conserved phenylalanine or tryptophan, so this is likely a read error. The chain uses TRBV29-1 and TRBJ2-5, with D perhaps TRBD1 (6 bases). Between the trimmed V and J ends, which lost 7 bases and 2 bases, there was a span of 14 bases. This CDR3 is built from 13 residues. Germline V gene data show CDR1 as SQVTM and CDR2 as ANQGSEA. CDR3 region: CSGTDSGQETQYS. In DNA form, the CDR3 reads TGCAGCGGGACAGACTCCGGTCAAGAGACCCAGTACTCC.

This chain links TRBV18 with TRBJ2-6, with TRBD1 matching 12 bases. The germline gives CDR1 KGHSH, CDR2 LQKENI. V lost 4 bases, J lost 0 bases, and 16 bases stayed unmatched. This CDR3 is 22 amino acids long. The CDR3 DNA reads as TGTGCCAGCTCACTTATCGCACCGGGACAGGGGGCGTCCCGCTCTGGGGCCAACGTCCTGACTTTC. It is translated as CASSLIAPGQGASRSGANVLTF.

The V gene is TRBV7-8, the J gene TRBJ2-5, with D uncertain. Trimming shortened V by 0 bases and J by 3 bases, and 14 bases separated the two germline ends. The CDR3 sequence is 16 residues long. The germline CDR1 and CDR2 sequences are SGHVS and FQNEAQ. The CDR3 protein is CASSLAVLFEEETQYF. In DNA form, the CDR3 reads TGTGCCAGCAGCTTAGCAGTCCTCTTTGAGGAAGAGACCCAGTACTTC.

This sequence joins TRBV19 and TRBJ1-6, with a tentative D call TRBD1 (5 bases). Germline V gives CDR1 LNHDA, CDR2 SQIVND (reference sequence). Deletions cut 5 bases from V and 3 bases from J, with 11 bases between. This CDR3 contains 15 residues. CDR3 loop: CASSFDSDYNSPLHF. CDR3 nucleotide sequence: TGTGCCAGTAGTTTCGACAGTGACTATAATTCACCCCTCCACTTT.

The chain combines TRBV3-2 with TRBJ2-5; the D segment call TRBD2 is taken from the table without a DNA check. TRBV3-2 is listed as a pseudogene. This CDR3 is built from 15 residues. The CDR3 sequence is CASGLTRVLQETQYF. DNA of the CDR3: TGTGCCAGCGGACTAACTCGGGTACTCCAAGAGACCCAGTACTTC.

There are a few counts of this clonotype. The chain joins TRBV14 to TRBJ1-2, with D hard to call. V lost 2 bases, J lost 2 bases, and 6 bases lay in between. CDR1 and CDR2 (germline): SGHDN, FVKESK. The CDR3 runs to 13 residues. The CDR3 nucleotides read TGTGCCAGCAGCCAATTTCTCAACTATGGCTACACCTTC. Amino acid sequence: CASSQFLNYGYTF.

V gene TRBV7-9 combines with J gene TRBJ1-1, with D unclear. V lost 5 bases, J lost 5 bases, and 12 bases lay in between. This CDR3 has 13 amino acids. CDR1 and CDR2 (germline): SEHNR, FQNEAQ (reference sequence). The CDR3 bases are TGTGCCAGCAGCAATGATCCGGATACTGAAGCTTTCTTT. Encoded protein: CASSNDPDTEAFF.

Only a few counts were recorded for this clonotype. This chain connects TRBV29-1 to TRBJ1-1; TRBD1 aligns across 8 bases. This CDR3 contains 13 residues. The germline gives CDR1 SQVTM, CDR2 ANQGSEA. The CDR3 nucleotides are TGCAAGGCCGACAGGGGAATGAACACTGAAGCTTTCTTT. Amino acids: CKADRGMNTEAFF.